One TCR beta chain is described in this entry. The target of this receptor is not known. No much larger clone exists at a distance of one base, and base qualities are not known. This entry comes from a study of cytomegalovirus exposure and HLA in healthy donors (dated by TCRdb to 2017 to 2019). Concerning the study at large: In an earlier analysis of about 560 of the donors, around 300 Gb of sequence data and 100 million or so unique TCR beta sequences from about 190 million T cells were reported. Roughly 310 gigabases of sequencing data and some 85 million unique TCR sequences were included in an early release covering several hundred HLA-typed donors. Of the roughly 410 genotyped donors, 81% were placed in the genetic ancestry cluster associated with self-reported Caucasian donors. The study aimed to test whether cataloging public T cell receptors could reveal signatures of past pathogen exposure. Using immunosequencing, the study profiled T cell repertoires from about 620 subjects and related those repertoires to cytomegalovirus serostatus. A separate validation cohort of 100 to 150 different subjects was used in addition to the 666-subject first cohort. To predict cytomegalovirus infection status, the study brought together high-throughput TCR immunosequencing, statistical association of individual TCRs with disease status, and machine learning. A later analysis re-examined previously published TCR beta repertoires from just over 650 donors and added high-resolution HLA genotyping to investigate patterns of TCR occurrence. Rather than drawing on any new phenotypic data, the later analysis identified candidate immune exposures from TCR beta sequences and the way those sequences occurred across donors. To decide whether each TCR beta V gene segment behaved as functional or pseudogenic, an earlier analysis of 587 of the donors relied on high-throughput TCR beta sequencing. Alongside the repertoire data, information on donor age, sex, ethnicity and CMV serostatus was compiled. A later genetic analysis used genome-wide SNP genotypes for about 55% of the 666 donors, treating that subset as a discovery cohort. All discovery cohort repertoires had been generated using a single sequencing platform. HLA typing included class I and class II loci at four-digit resolution. Typing coverage varied by locus: roughly 620-630 donors for A, B, C, DRB1 and DQB1; approximately 500 for DQA1; more than 600 for DPA1; some 470 for DPB1. Because of strong linkage in the cohort, roughly 5 DR-DQ haplotypes were treated as single units for association and clustering. Across about 370 genotyped donors of the cohort, an average of approximately 200,000 unique TCR beta nucleotide sequences per donor were sequenced, and approximately 19% of those sequences were non-productive.

What the work shows at the level of the full study, not this receptor alone: According to a later analysis, parvovirus B19, influenza, CMV and Epstein-Barr virus appeared linked to several top co-occurrence clusters. In an earlier analysis of approximately 590 of the donors, most TCR beta V segments appeared in productive rearrangements about 90% or about 30% of the time, broadly matching IMGT annotations. A further reported finding was that TCR beta sequences accurately predicted the HLA-A and HLA-B alleles for most subjects in the first cohort. Assigning TCR associations to individual alleles was difficult when HLA alleles, especially DR and DQ, strongly co-occurred. The study gave a list of 150 to 200 TCR beta chains associated with cytomegalovirus. V-gene and J-gene trimming of TCR beta chains was associated with a missense DCLRE1C variant in a later genetic analysis, and the association was replicated in an independent cohort. Some IMGT-functional V segments, including TRBV6-2 and TRBV6-3, could not be told apart with the 87-base-pair reads, so those segments were excluded. A later analysis found that TCR association rates varied across HLA loci, with DRB1 alleles showing the most associated TCRs and HLA-C alleles the fewest. This cohort had only TCR beta chains sequenced, and the lack of alpha or paired-chain data limited which features could be detected. Presence/absence analyses assumed roughly uniform sequencing depth across donors, an assumption that may not hold. In vitro tests confirmed that a few of the cytomegalovirus-associated TCR beta chains recognize cytomegalovirus antigens. In a later analysis, HLA-associated TCR beta chains were found to be more clonally expanded and to have lower generation probabilities than equally common non-associated chains. A later analysis associated about 18,000 TCR beta sequences with specific HLA alleles at a false discovery rate of 0.05. A later analysis found that most CMV-associated TCR beta chains appeared HLA-restricted, with HLA associations seemingly driven largely by CMV exposure. Correlated functional status among segregating V segments might reflect linkage disequilibrium, but an unknown experimental factor could not be ruled out. Because HLA typing was missing for some donors at each locus, association tests included only the typed subset. The earlier analysis of around 600 of the donors excluded some 16 rarely observed V segments, including chromosome 9 orphons, because counts were too low. The classifier was reported to diagnose cytomegalovirus status with high specificity and sensitivity in both the original and validation cohorts. For the cohort, immune exposure information was limited to CMV serostatus. A cluster of highly shared sequence variants was judged likely to represent a technical artifact of the sequencing pipeline. It was suggested by the authors that the approach could potentially be generalized to other disease states and immunological phenotypes. According to a later genetic analysis, donors in an Asian-associated ancestry cluster had fewer N-insertions in productive TCRs than the approximately 610-donor mean. Across donors, most TCR sequences were observed very rarely, whereas some public TCRs were present in many individuals.

The cohort consisted of hundreds of healthy bone marrow donors. At the time of sampling, all cohort members were nominally healthy, though unrecorded immune exposures were likely present. The donor tested CMV seropositive, placing the donor among the 290 or so seropositive members of the cohort. Each donor provided a peripheral blood sample, and peripheral blood mononuclear cells were used for TCR beta sequencing. The Qiagen DNeasy Blood Extraction Kit was used to extract genomic DNA from the blood cell samples. The receptor library was made with the immunoSEQ multiplex PCR assay. A mixture of 60 forward primers for TCR Vbeta segments and 13 reverse primers for TCR Jbeta segments was used in the multiplex PCR. The CDR3 region of rearranged TCR beta genes was amplified from genomic DNA with a multiplex PCR assay. On the Illumina HiSeq System, the amplified TCR beta libraries were sequenced as 87-base-pair reads. Under the source paper's analysis protocol: A later analysis counted around 72 million unique TCR beta chains across the 600 to 850 repertoires, and around 9.9 million of these chains were shared by at least two donors. A nearest-neighbor algorithm error-corrected the raw reads and collapsed the reads into unique sequences, merging closely related sequences to remove PCR and sequencing errors. To assign V, D and J gene segments, CDR3 sequences were aligned to IMGT reference sequences. For a sequence to be retained, at least a six-nucleotide match to both a V gene segment and a J gene segment was required. A rearrangement counted as productive if the CDR3 had no stop codons and remained in frame with V and J, and every other rearrangement counted as non-productive. Following IMGT convention, CDR3 was defined as the stretch from the second conserved V-encoded cysteine to the conserved J-encoded phenylalanine. The earlier analysis of fewer than 750 of the donors excluded sequences that lacked an unambiguous match to a single V gene segment. An earlier analysis of roughly 590 of the donors called V segments functional above 56.7% productive rearrangements and segregating when the between-donor standard deviation exceeded 5%. A statistical classification framework was built for diagnosing cytomegalovirus status from the catalog of TCR beta chain sequences. In a later analysis, V and J genes were assigned by comparing TCR nucleotide sequences against IMGT/GENE-DB human TR gene sequences. In a later analysis, CDR3 sequences and most-parsimonious VDJ recombination scenarios were assigned using the TCRdist pipeline. A later analysis defined each TCR beta chain by its CDR3 amino acid sequence plus V-gene family, and excluded reads lacking a unique V-gene family. In a later analysis, several hundred highly shared, low-generation-probability nucleotide sequences were removed to address suspected cross-contamination and a sequencing artifact. In a later analysis, a clonal expansion index was calculated for each public chain from normalized within-repertoire ranks of inferred template counts. Generation probabilities in a later analysis came from a VDJ recombination model fitted to out-of-frame rearrangements, and those results were checked against IGoR. Hypergeometric tests were used in a later analysis to score TCR-TCR, TCR-HLA and TCR-CMV co-occurrence, with a repertoire-size bias correction applied to the TCR pairs. In a later analysis, false discovery rates were estimated by permuting HLA or CMV assignments 20 times. In a later analysis, co-occurring TCRs were grouped with DBSCAN, and TCRdist sequence similarity was added when clustering was performed within HLA-allele-positive subsets. Repertoires with fewer than 30,000 or more than 120,000 public chains were left out of co-occurrence clustering, as were four to six repertoires with anomalous nucleotide sharing. TCRdb carries this immuneACCESS record with in-frame sequences only. Its versions omit some clonotypes, under half of them owing to an unresolved V gene in the studies checked, with the rest unexplained. From that table come the V and J calls and clone size; the DNA was used to work out D and trimming. The sample has 75,000 to 80,000 clones on record, around 76% of them singletons. Clones ranked in the top ten supply around 10% of the sample.

Reading the germline V gene gives CDR1 MGHDK and CDR2 SYGVNS. V is pared back by 1 base and J by 0 bases, with 10 bases lying between the germline termini. The CDR3 contains 15 residues, cysteine and phenylalanine counted. Only the CDR3 region is kept as DNA, spanning 45 bases read in frame from base 1. This clonotype was sampled from a male donor in good health and CMV-seropositive. Sequences were obtained from PBMCs. The receptor chain draws on TRBV25-1 and TRBJ2-7; TRBD1 is a possible D gene, resting on 6 matching bases. The nucleotide sequence is given as TGTGCCAGCAGTGAATTGGGGACAAGCTCCTACGAGCAGTACTTC. This codes for CASSELGTSSYEQYF.